The next 6 T cell receptor beta chains were all read from a single sample in a study of graft-versus-host responses after intestinal transplantation. Which antigens these TCRs recognize remains unknown. Profiled with immunoSEQ multiplex PCR; TCRdb holds only in-frame clones, not every one. The sample gives under 85,000 clones, 90% of which show up once; roughly 1.3% is in the top ten. The specimen was unstimulated CD8+ T cells sorted from spleen or lymph node cells, collected before intestinal transplant. These receptor sequences come from a human donor who received an intestinal transplant.

This chain connects TRBV13 to TRBJ2-3, with 8 bases that match TRBD2. This CDR3 spans 17 amino acids. The germline CDR1 and CDR2 sequences are PRHDT and FYEKMQ (reference sequence). J lost 1 base, V lost 0 bases, and 6 bases had no gene match. CDR3 residues: CASSLGTGLAGTDTQYF. CDR3 in DNA: TGTGCCAGCAGCTTAGGGACCGGACTAGCCGGCACAGATACGCAGTATTTT.

The count of this clone is one. The chain links TRBV2 to TRBJ2-7; possible D gene TRBD1, 6 bases. This CDR3 has 16 amino acids. The germline CDR1 and CDR2 sequences are SNHLY and FYNNEI. The V end lost 2 bases, the J end lost 2 bases, and 16 bases lay between the germline ends. This CDR3 reads CASSEKIGQRTYEQYF. The CDR3 DNA is TGTGCCAGCAGTGAAAAAATAGGACAGCGGACCTACGAGCAGTACTTC.

V usage is TRBV9 and J usage is TRBJ2-5; 12 bases fit TRBD1. Germline V gene sequence: CDR1 SGDLS, CDR2 YYNGEE. The CDR3 extends over 16 amino acids. J gave up 5 bases and V 4 bases, and 9 bases lay outside the gene matches. Here the CDR3 reads CASSPWGDRGRETQYF. For the CDR3, the DNA is TGTGCCAGCAGCCCCTGGGGGGACAGGGGGCGGGAGACCCAGTACTTC.

The chain uses TRBV6-4 and TRBJ2-3, with D possibly matching TRBD2 (6 bases). Trimming stripped 0 bases from V and 1 base from J, with 8 bases between. Germline V gives CDR1 MRHNA, CDR2 SNTAGT. The CDR3 loop spans 15 amino acids. The CDR3 region is CASSDSGGGTDTQYF. The CDR3 bases are TGTGCCAGCAGTGACTCAGGAGGGGGCACAGATACGCAGTATTTT.

This clone came up a few times. This chain uses TRBV13 with TRBJ1-2; TRBD1 might be the D (5 bases). Germline assignment: CDR1 PRHDT and CDR2 FYEKMQ (reference sequence). This CDR3 has 15 residues. The germline V and J ends were trimmed by 4 bases and 1 base, with 13 bases remaining between them. The CDR3 here is CASSYDAGVNYGYTF. In DNA form, the CDR3 reads TGTGCCAGCAGCTACGACGCGGGGGTTAACTATGGCTACACCTTC.

The J gene is TRBJ2-1, the V gene TRBV19; maybe TRBD1 (5 bases). Per the germline V gene, CDR1 is LNHDA and CDR2 is SQIVND (reference sequence). This CDR3 is built from 12 residues. V dropped 8 bases and J dropped 0 bases, with 5 bases sitting between them. CDR3 in DNA: TGTGCCAGTGGGGCCTCCTACAATGAGCAGTTCTTC. It codes for CASGASYNEQFF.